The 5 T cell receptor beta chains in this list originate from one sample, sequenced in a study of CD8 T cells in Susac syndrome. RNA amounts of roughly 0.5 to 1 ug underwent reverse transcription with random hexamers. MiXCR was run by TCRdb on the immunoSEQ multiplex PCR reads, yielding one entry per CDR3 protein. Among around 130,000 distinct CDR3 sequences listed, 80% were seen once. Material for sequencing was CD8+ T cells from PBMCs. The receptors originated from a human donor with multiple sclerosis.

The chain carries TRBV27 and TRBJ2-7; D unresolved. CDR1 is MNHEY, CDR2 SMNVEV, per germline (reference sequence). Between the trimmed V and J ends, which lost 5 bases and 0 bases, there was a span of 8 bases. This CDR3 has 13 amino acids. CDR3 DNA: TGTGCCAGCAGTCTTACAGTCTCCTACGAGCAGTACTTC. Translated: CASSLTVSYEQYF.

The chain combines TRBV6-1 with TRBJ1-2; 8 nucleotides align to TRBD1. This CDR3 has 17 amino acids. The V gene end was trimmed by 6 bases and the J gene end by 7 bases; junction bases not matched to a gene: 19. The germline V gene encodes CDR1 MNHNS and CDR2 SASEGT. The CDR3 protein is CASSKQGVRFRPSGYTF. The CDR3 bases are TGTGCCAGCAGCAAACAGGGGGTTCGCTTCCGCCCTTCTGGCTACACCTTC.

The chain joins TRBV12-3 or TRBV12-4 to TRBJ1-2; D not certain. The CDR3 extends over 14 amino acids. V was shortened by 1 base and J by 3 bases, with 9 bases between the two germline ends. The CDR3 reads CASSLEEGHYGYTF. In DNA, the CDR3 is TGTGCCAGCAGTTTAGAAGAGGGCCACTATGGCTACACCTTC.

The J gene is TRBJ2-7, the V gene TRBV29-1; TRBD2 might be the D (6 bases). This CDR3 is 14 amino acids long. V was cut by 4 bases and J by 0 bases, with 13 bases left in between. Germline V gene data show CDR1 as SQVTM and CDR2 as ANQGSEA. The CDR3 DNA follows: TGCAGCGTTGCGGAGGGTATCGTCTCCTACGAGCAGTACTTC. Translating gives CSVAEGIVSYEQYF.

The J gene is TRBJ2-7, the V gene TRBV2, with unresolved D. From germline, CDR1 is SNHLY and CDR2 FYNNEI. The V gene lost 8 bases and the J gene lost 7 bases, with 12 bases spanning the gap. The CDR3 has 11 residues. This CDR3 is CASSLVEEQYF. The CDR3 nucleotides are TGTGCCAGCTCTCTGGTGGAAGAGCAGTACTTC. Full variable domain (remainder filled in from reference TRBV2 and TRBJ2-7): EPEVTQTPSHQVTQMGQEVILRCVPISNHLYFYWYRQILGQKVEFLVSFYNNEISEKSEIFDDQFSVERPDGSNFTLKIRSTKLEDSAMYFCASSLVEEQYFGPGTRLTVT.